Following are 15 T cell receptor beta chains from one sample sequenced in a study of blood T cell repertoires in COVID-19. The protocol was immunoSEQ multiplex PCR, while the TCRdb copy is restricted to in-frame clones and leaves out a portion. The sample records 150,000 to 200,000 clones, roughly 87% being singletons. Sequencing used peripheral blood. These receptors came from a woman aged 65 to 85 with acute or convalescent COVID-19.

The chain links TRBV7-2 to TRBJ2-5, with D perhaps TRBD2 (5 bases). Trimming shortened V by 3 bases and J by 5 bases, and 19 bases separated the two germline ends. CDR1 is SGHTA and CDR2 is FQGNSA in the germline V gene. This CDR3 is built from 16 residues. The CDR3 protein is CASSFGASPGLETQYF. CDR3 coding DNA: TGTGCCAGCAGCTTTGGCGCTAGCCCGGGGTTGGAGACCCAGTACTTC. The entire variable domain, with the rest obtained from reference TRBV7-2 and TRBJ2-5, is as follows: GAGVSQSPSNKVTEKGKDVELRCDPISGHTALYWYRQSLGQGLEFLIYFQGNSAPDKSGLPSDRFSAERTGGSVSTLTIQRTQQEDSAVYLCASSFGASPGLETQYFGPGTRLLVL.

This chain connects TRBV28 to TRBJ1-6, with TRBD1 matching over 8 bases. The CDR3 extends over 15 amino acids. V lost 2 bases, J lost 9 bases, and 6 bases stayed unmatched. The germline V gene encodes CDR1 MDHEN and CDR2 SYDVKM. CDR3 sequence reads: CASSLPTGAASPLHF. The CDR3 region has the DNA TGTGCCAGCAGTTTACCGACAGGGGCAGCTTCACCCCTCCACTTT.

CDR3 sequence reads: CASSQGHTGNTIYF. In DNA form, the CDR3 reads TGTGCCAGCAGTCAGGGACACACTGGAAACACCATATATTTT. The rearrangement uses TRBV28 and TRBJ1-3; D is perhaps TRBD1 (6 bases). The CDR3 loop spans 14 amino acids. Germline loops: CDR1 MDHEN, CDR2 SYDVKM. Trimming cost V 5 bases and J 2 bases, with 10 bases left between them.

The chain employs TRBV5-1 and TRBJ1-1; 8 nucleotides agree with TRBD1. The CDR3 extends over 15 amino acids. Germline CDR1 and CDR2: SGHRS and YFSETQ. V lost 4 bases and J lost 5; bases outside the gene matches: 10. The CDR3 DNA reads as TGCGCCAGCAGCCTGGACAGGGTCATAGATACTGAAGCTTTCTTT. Its protein is CASSLDRVIDTEAFF.

The V and J genes are TRBV2 and TRBJ1-1, with 10 positions matching TRBD1. Germline CDR1 is SNHLY and CDR2 is FYNNEI. J lost 5 bases, V lost 11 bases, and 8 bases had no gene match. The CDR3 is 13 residues long. The CDR3 nucleotides are TGTGCCGGGAAGGGACAGGGGAGGACTGAAGCTTTCTTT. This codes for CAGKGQGRTEAFF.

This chain uses TRBV6-6 with TRBJ2-3; 13 nucleotides match TRBD2. This CDR3 has 16 residues. V lost 6 bases, J lost 6 bases, and 9 bases stayed unmatched. Germline V gene data show CDR1 as MNHNY and CDR2 as SVGAGI (reference sequence). The CDR3 DNA reads TGTGCCAGCAGGAAAACTAGCGGGGGGGCCGAGGATACGCAGTATTTT. It is translated as CASRKTSGGAEDTQYF.

The rearrangement links TRBV25-1 to TRBJ2-5; weak D call: TRBD1 (5 bases). The CDR3 consists of 13 residues. Germline V lookup: CDR1 MGHDK, CDR2 SYGVNS. Trimming stripped 5 bases from V and 5 bases from J, with 12 bases between. CDR3 sequence: CASSTLGVETQYF. CDR3 DNA: TGTGCCAGCAGTACTTTAGGGGTGGAGACCCAGTACTTC.

The V call is TRBV19, the J call TRBJ1-2, with 7 positions matching TRBD1. Germline V CDR1 and CDR2: LNHDA, SQIVND (reference sequence). The CDR3 contains 12 residues. Unmatched junction bases numbered 3, after V lost 3 bases and J lost 8 bases. CDR3: CASSMTGKGYTF. In DNA form, the CDR3 reads TGTGCCAGTAGTATGACAGGGAAAGGCTACACCTTC.

The chain has TRBV6-2 or TRBV6-3 and TRBJ2-7; maybe TRBD2 (5 bases). V lost 2 bases to trimming and J lost 4 bases, with 9 bases between them. The CDR3 has 13 residues. The V gene's germline CDR1 is MNHEY and CDR2 SVGEGT. This CDR3 is CASSYPGNYEQYF. CDR3 nucleotide sequence: TGTGCCAGCAGTTACCCGGGGAATTACGAGCAGTACTTC.

The chain uses TRBV5-1 and TRBJ1-3, with 7 nucleotides matching TRBD1. V lost 0 bases, J lost 0 bases, and 12 bases stayed unmatched. The CDR3 has 19 residues. Germline V CDR1 and CDR2: SGHRS, YFSETQ. CDR3 coding DNA: TGCGCCAGCAGCTTGGATTCCACGACAGGGACCCTCTCTGGAAACACCATATATTTT. Its translation: CASSLDSTTGTLSGNTIYF.

A remark on this clone: Distinct nucleotide sequences in the sample also encode this CDR3. The rearrangement uses TRBV12-3 or TRBV12-4 and TRBJ2-1; 8 nucleotides line up with TRBD2. The CDR3 is 12 residues long. V lost 4 bases to trimming and J lost 8 bases; unmatched junction nucleotides: 1. CDR3 sequence: CASSSGGYEQFF. As DNA, the CDR3 is TGTGCCAGCAGTTCGGGGGGGTATGAGCAGTTCTTC.

The chain has TRBV5-1 and TRBJ2-2; 8 bases fit TRBD2. In germline, CDR1 is SGHRS, CDR2 YFSETQ. With 1 base clipped from V and 5 bases from J, the junction kept 7 bases outside the gene matches. The CDR3 has 16 amino acids. The CDR3 loop is CASSLLGSGVTGELFF. The CDR3 DNA reads as TGCGCCAGCAGCTTGCTAGGTAGCGGGGTAACCGGGGAGCTGTTTTTT.

This chain uses TRBV27 with TRBJ1-6; D is perhaps TRBD1 (5 bases). This CDR3 has 16 amino acids. Germline V gene sequence: CDR1 MNHEY, CDR2 SMNVEV (reference sequence). The V and J ends lost 2 bases and 6 bases respectively, with 14 bases between them. CDR3 sequence (DNA): TGTGCCAGCAGTTTACTCGACCTGGGGGGTAATTCACCCCTCCACTTT. It specifies CASSLLDLGGNSPLHF.

The chain carries TRBV6-5 and TRBJ1-3; possible D gene TRBD1, 6 bases. Trimming stripped 5 bases from V and 9 bases from J, with 14 bases between. Looked up from germline, CDR1 is MNHEY and CDR2 is SVGAGI. This CDR3 contains 13 residues. This chain's CDR3 is CASSTGQWGTIYF. In DNA, the CDR3 is TGTGCCAGCAGTACAGGACAGTGGGGCACCATATATTTT.

This clone appeared a single time. Additional DNA sequences in this sample encode the identical CDR3. The V gene is TRBV28, the J gene TRBJ2-7; D is undetermined. The V end lost 6 bases, the J end lost 1 base, and 10 bases lay between the germline ends. The CDR3 extends over 13 amino acids. CDR1 is MDHEN, CDR2 SYDVKM, per germline. For the CDR3, the DNA is TGTGCCAGCAGCTCGGGTGGGTCCTACGAGCAGTACTTC. It encodes CASSSGGSYEQYF.